This note documents a single T cell receptor (beta chain) sequence. At one end the junction does not follow the germline gene, possibly because of a read error. The library came from three nested PCR rounds adapted from ARM-PCR protocols. TCRdb fed the multiplex PCR reads into MiXCR, producing one record per CDR3 protein. This sample has approximately 90,000 distinct CDR3 sequences, with around 71% found just once. RNA was extracted from bulk tissue without any cell sorting. These data belong to a study of tumor and adjacent non-tumor tissue in lung cancer. CDR1 SGHAT and CDR2 FQDESV come from the germline V gene (reference sequence). The CDR3 has 13 amino acids.

This rearrangement joins TRBV11-1 to TRBJ2-5; the D is unclear. The origin of this receptor is a man aged 55-75 years with non-small cell lung cancer. The sample consisted of lung tumor tissue. CDR3 residues: CASSQDGQETQYF. CDR3 bases: TGTGCCAGCAGCCAGGACGGTCAAGAGACTCAGTACTTC.